The rows below give T cell receptor beta chains drawn from one sample of a study of TIL therapy for anti-PD-1-resistant metastatic lung cancer. Generated by immunoSEQ multiplex PCR, the TCRdb table keeps only in-frame clones and is missing some. The table lists around 50,000 clones, roughly 80% of them singletons. Specimen: blood, collected at baseline. The receptors originated from a person aged 25-85 years with non-small cell lung cancer. CDR3s include the opening cysteine and the closing phenylalanine or tryptophan. A D gene is named only where the DNA matches it firmly. A clone size is listed for some rows: how often the clone was seen (once, few, many), or a class if it is expanded.

v_call	j_call	d_call	clone_size	cdr3_nt	cdr3_aa
TRBV5-1	TRBJ2-7	NA	NA	TGCGCCAGCAGCTTAAAGGGGACCGGGCCGGCCTACGAGCAGTACTTC	CASSLKGTGPAYEQYF
TRBV7-2	TRBJ2-1	NA	NA	TGTGCCAGCAGCTATGACAGAGGGGCCCACAATGAGCAGTTCTTC	CASSYDRGAHNEQFF
TRBV28	TRBJ1-5	NA	few	TGTGCCAGCAGTTTTGGCAGGGGTTATCAGCCCCAGCATTTT	CASSFGRGYQPQHF
TRBV29-1	TRBJ2-1	TRBD2	once	TGCAGCTTTAGCGGGGGGGCGGTAGACAATGAGCAGTTCTTC	CSFSGGAVDNEQFF
TRBV6-5	TRBJ1-1	NA	few	TGTGCCAGCAGTTACAGGGGGTCTGAAGCTTTCTTT	CASSYRGSEAFF
TRBV11-3	TRBJ1-1	TRBD1	NA	TGTGCCAGCAGCTTAGGCCAGGGGGTTTGGACTGAAGCTTTCTTT	CASSLGQGVWTEAFF
TRBV29-1	TRBJ1-1	NA	NA	TGCAGCGTGAGGGGCGGGATCACTGAAGCTTTCTTT	CSVRGGITEAFF
TRBV7-2	TRBJ2-7	NA	NA	TGTGCCAGCAGCTTCGCGGTTCGGGGATCCTCCTACGAGCAGTACTTC	CASSFAVRGSSYEQYF
TRBV15	TRBJ1-2	TRBD1	once	TGTGCCACCAGCAGGTCTTTGGACAGGACTACTAACTATGGCTACACCTTC	CATSRSLDRTTNYGYTF
TRBV7-3	TRBJ2-1	TRBD1	NA	TGTGCCAGCAGCCTTACGGGACAGGGGTACAATGAGCAGTTCTTC	CASSLTGQGYNEQFF
TRBV7-3	TRBJ2-3	NA	few	TGTGCCAGCAGCTTACGCACAGATACGCAGTATTTT	CASSLRTDTQYF
TRBV28	TRBJ1-3	NA	many	TGTGCCAGCAGTGCAAACAGAAACACCATATATTTT	CASSANRNTIYF
TRBV6-5	TRBJ1-2	NA	few	TGTGCCAGCCACTCAGGGGTCGGCTACACCTTC	CASHSGVGYTF
TRBV19	TRBJ2-1	TRBD1	once	TGTGCCAGTAGTTTGGGACAGAGAGTGATCTTTGGGAATGAGCAGTTCTTC	CASSLGQRVIFGNEQFF
TRBV7-6	TRBJ2-1	TRBD2	NA	TGTGCCAGCAGCTCGGTAGCGGGAGGCACCAGAATGGGTGAGCAGTTCTTC	CASSSVAGGTRMGEQFF
TRBV7-9	TRBJ2-7	NA	few	TGTGCCAGCAGCCCCTCCTACGAGCAGTACTTC	CASSPSYEQYF
TRBV4-2	TRBJ1-4	NA	NA	TGTGCCAGCAGCCAAGATTTAACAGCTGCAACTAATGAAAAACTGTTTTTT	CASSQDLTAATNEKLFF
TRBV6-5	TRBJ2-7	NA	once	TGTGCCAGCAGCCTGGGATCCTCCTACGAGCAGTACTTC	CASSLGSSYEQYF
TRBV5-6	TRBJ2-7	NA	few	TGTGCCAGCAGCTTGATCAGGGGCTACGAGCAGTACTTC	CASSLIRGYEQYF
TRBV5-1	TRBJ2-5	NA	NA	TGCGCCAGCAGCTTGCAAGGGAAAGAGACCCAGTACTTC	CASSLQGKETQYF
TRBV5-1	TRBJ1-1	NA	NA	TGCGCCAGCAGCTTGGAGGGACAGAACACTGAAGCTTTCTTT	CASSLEGQNTEAFF
TRBV28	TRBJ2-7	NA	NA	TGTGCCAGCAGTTTTAGACGCCGGACCTCCTACGAGCAGTACTTC	CASSFRRRTSYEQYF
TRBV7-2	TRBJ2-7	NA	NA	TGTGCCAGCAGCTTAGGTCGTGGTCGGTCCGAGCAGTACTTC	CASSLGRGRSEQYF
TRBV9	TRBJ2-1	NA	NA	TGTGCCAGCAGCGTAGCTGGTCGCCATGAGCAGTTCTTC	CASSVAGRHEQFF
TRBV28	TRBJ1-2	TRBD1	NA	TGTGCCAGCAGTCTATCGGACAGGGGCTATGGCTACACCTTC	CASSLSDRGYGYTF
TRBV7-2	TRBJ2-3	NA	NA	TGTGCCAGCAGCCCTCGCACAGATACGCAGTATTTT	CASSPRTDTQYF
TRBV19	TRBJ2-5	NA	NA	TGTGCCAGTAAACGTTCGACAGGACGGGAGACCCAGTACTTC	CASKRSTGRETQYF
TRBV6-1	TRBJ1-1	NA	NA	TGTGCCAGCAGTGAGCCAGGACAGTTCACTGAAGCTTTCTTT	CASSEPGQFTEAFF
TRBV28	TRBJ2-5	NA	NA	TGTGCCAGCCACGGATCCTCTTGGGAGACCCAGTACTTC	CASHGSSWETQYF
TRBV4-3	TRBJ1-4	TRBD1	NA	TGCGCCAGCAGCCGAGACCGGGACAGAAATGAAAAACTGTTTTTT	CASSRDRDRNEKLFF
TRBV2	TRBJ1-3	NA	once	TGTGCCAGCAGCATCGACAGAAACTCTGGAAACACCATATATTTT	CASSIDRNSGNTIYF
TRBV19	TRBJ1-5	TRBD1	NA	TGTGCCAGTAGTATAATTTTTGACAGGGGTCAGCCCCAGCATTTT	CASSIIFDRGQPQHF
TRBV6-5	TRBJ1-5	NA	NA	TGTGCCAGCAGTCGGGAGGGGCAAGTCCAGCCCCAGCATTTT	CASSREGQVQPQHF
TRBV29-1	TRBJ1-5	NA	NA	TGCAGCGTTACACGGGATATTAATCAGCCCCAGCATTTT	CSVTRDINQPQHF
TRBV19	TRBJ1-5	NA	NA	TGTGCCAGTAGTATAGTCAGGGTCAATCAGCCCCAGCATTTT	CASSIVRVNQPQHF
TRBV6-5	TRBJ2-1	TRBD2	once	TGTGCCAGCAGTCCGCTAGCGGGAGGCGGGAATGAGCAGTTCTTC	CASSPLAGGGNEQFF
TRBV29-1	TRBJ2-2	NA	NA	TGCAGCGTTGAGGGTCAGGGTGGGAGTCTGTTTTTT	CSVEGQGGSLFF
TRBV20-1	TRBJ2-1	NA	NA	TGCAGTGCTCTTTGGGGCCTCGCCGTGTTCTTC	CSALWGLAVFF
TRBV7-2	TRBJ1-2	TRBD1	NA	TGTGCCAGCAGTCCCCAGGGGGGCGGTGTCTATGGCTACACCTTC	CASSPQGGGVYGYTF
TRBV2	TRBJ1-2	NA	NA	TGTGCCAGCAGTGGACAGGCCGTCTATGGCTACACCTTC	CASSGQAVYGYTF
TRBV6-1	TRBJ2-3	TRBD2	NA	TGTGCCAGCAGTGAGAAGACTAGCGGGGTTGCCCTGAAAGATACGCAGTATTTT	CASSEKTSGVALKDTQYF
TRBV7-2	TRBJ2-7	TRBD1	NA	TGTGCCAGCAGCTCGGGATCAGGGGGCGACGGCTACGAGCAGTACTTC	CASSSGSGGDGYEQYF